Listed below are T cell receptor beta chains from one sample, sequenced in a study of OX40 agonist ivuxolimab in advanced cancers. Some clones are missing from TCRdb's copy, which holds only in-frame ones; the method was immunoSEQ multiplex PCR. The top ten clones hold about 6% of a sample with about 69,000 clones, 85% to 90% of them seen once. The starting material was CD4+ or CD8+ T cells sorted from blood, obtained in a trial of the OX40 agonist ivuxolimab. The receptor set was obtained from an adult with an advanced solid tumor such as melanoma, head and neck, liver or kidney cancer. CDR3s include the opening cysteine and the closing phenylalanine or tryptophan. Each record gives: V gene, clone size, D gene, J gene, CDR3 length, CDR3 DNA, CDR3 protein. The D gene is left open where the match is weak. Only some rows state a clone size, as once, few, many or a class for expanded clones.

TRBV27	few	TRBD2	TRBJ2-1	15	TGTGCCAGCAGTCTCCAGACTAGCGGGGCAGGTGAGCAGTTCTTC	CASSLQTSGAGEQFF
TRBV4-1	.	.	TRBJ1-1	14	TGCGCCAGCAGCCAAGACCCCGGGGGGGCTGAAGCTTTCTTT	CASSQDPGGAEAFF
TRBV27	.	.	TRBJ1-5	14	TGTGCCAGCAGTTTAGCAGGGCACAATCAGCCCCAGCATTTT	CASSLAGHNQPQHF
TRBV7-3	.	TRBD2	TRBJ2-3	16	TGTGCCAGCAGCTTAAAAGGTAGCGGGGGCACAGATACGCAGTATTTT	CASSLKGSGGTDTQYF
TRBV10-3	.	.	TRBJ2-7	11	TGTGCCATCAGGAAAGACTACGAGCAGTACTTC	CAIRKDYEQYF
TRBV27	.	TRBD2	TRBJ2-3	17	TGTGCCAGCAGTTGGGGTGGGGTTAGCGGGGGCACAGATACGCAGTATTTT	CASSWGGVSGGTDTQYF
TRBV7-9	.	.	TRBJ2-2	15	TGTGCCAGCAGCTTGAAGGTCCGAGGCACCGGGGAGCTGTTTTTT	CASSLKVRGTGELFF
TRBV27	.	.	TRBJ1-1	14	TGTGCCAGCAGTCCTCCAGGGGTTGACACTGAAGCTTTCTTT	CASSPPGVDTEAFF
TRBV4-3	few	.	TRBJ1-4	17	TGCGCCAGCAGCCAAGGGCGAAGCCTGGGGACTAATGAAAAACTGTTTTTT	CASSQGRSLGTNEKLFF
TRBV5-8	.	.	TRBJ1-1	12	TGTGCCAGCAGCCACGGGACTACTGAAGCTTTCTTT	CASSHGTTEAFF
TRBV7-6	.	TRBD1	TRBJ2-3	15	TGTGCCAGCAGCCCTACCCGGACAGGGGGAGATACGCAGTATTTT	CASSPTRTGGDTQYF
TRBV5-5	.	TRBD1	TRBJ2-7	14	TGTGCCAGCAGCGAGACAGGGGCCTACTACGAGCAGTACTTC	CASSETGAYYEQYF
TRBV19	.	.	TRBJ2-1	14	TGTGCCAGTAGTATAGAAGGCTCCTACAATGAGCAGTTCTTC	CASSIEGSYNEQFF
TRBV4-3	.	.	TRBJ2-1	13	TGCGCCAGCGCGGGGGCCCGCTCCAATGAGCAGTTCTTC	CASAGARSNEQFF
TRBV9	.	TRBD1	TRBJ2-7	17	TGTGCCAGCAGCGAATCGACCTCCGGGACAGGATACCTCGAGCAGTACTTC	CASSESTSGTGYLEQYF
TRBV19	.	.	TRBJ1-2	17	TGTGCCAGTAGTATGGTTCAAAGTACGGAGAATAACTATGGCTACACCTTC	CASSMVQSTENNYGYTF
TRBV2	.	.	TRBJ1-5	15	TGTGCCAGCACAGAGGGGGGGATTAGCAATCAGCCCCAGCATTTT	CASTEGGISNQPQHF
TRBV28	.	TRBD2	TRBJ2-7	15	TGTGCCAGCACCTTCGGGGAGGGCCTAGCCTACGAGCAGTACTTC	CASTFGEGLAYEQYF
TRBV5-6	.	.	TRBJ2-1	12	TGTGCCAGCAGCTTTTGGGACAATGAGCAGTTCTTC	CASSFWDNEQFF
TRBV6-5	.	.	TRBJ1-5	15	TGTGCCAGCAGTTACTCGGCAGGGCCAGGGCAGCCCCAGCATTTT	CASSYSAGPGQPQHF
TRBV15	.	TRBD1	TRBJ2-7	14	TGTGCCACCAGCAGCCCAGGGGGCTGGGACGAGCAGTACTTC	CATSSPGGWDEQYF
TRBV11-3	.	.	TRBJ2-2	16	TGTGCCAGCAGCTGGGGAATAAGTAAGAACACCGGGGAGCTGTTTTTT	CASSWGISKNTGELFF
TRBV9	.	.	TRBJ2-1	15	TGTGCCAGCAGCGTAGGGGGGGACTCCTACAATGAGCAGTTCTTC	CASSVGGDSYNEQFF
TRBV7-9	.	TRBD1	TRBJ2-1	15	TGTGCCAGCAGCCGGGGGACAGGCAACCGGCAGGTTCGGTTCTTC	CASSRGTGNRQVRFF
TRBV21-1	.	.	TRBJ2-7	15	TGTGCCAGCAGCAGTCCCGACAGCGAAATTTACGAGCAGTACTTC	CASSSPDSEIYEQYF
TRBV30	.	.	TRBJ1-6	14	TGTGCCTGGGTACAGGGATCCTATAATTCACCCCTCCACTTT	CAWVQGSYNSPLHF
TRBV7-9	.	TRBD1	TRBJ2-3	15	TGTGCCAGCAGCCAGGGGGCAGTGAGCACAGATACGCAGTATTTT	CASSQGAVSTDTQYF
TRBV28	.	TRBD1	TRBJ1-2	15	TGTGCCAGCAGTTTTGGAGGGGGCACATACTATGGCTACACCTTC	CASSFGGGTYYGYTF
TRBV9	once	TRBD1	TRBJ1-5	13	TGTGCCAGCAGCGCAGGGGGCTATCAGCCCCAGCATTTT	CASSAGGYQPQHF
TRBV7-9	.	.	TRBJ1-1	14	TGTGCCAGCAGCTTAGCTACCGGGGGCACTGAAGCTTTCTTT	CASSLATGGTEAFF
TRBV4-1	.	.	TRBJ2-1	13	TGCGCCAGCAGCCAAGAAGGTTCGAATGAGCAGTTCTTC	CASSQEGSNEQFF
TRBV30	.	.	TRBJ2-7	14	TGTGCCTGGAGACCGGGACTTCGATCCTACGAGCAGTACTTC	CAWRPGLRSYEQYF
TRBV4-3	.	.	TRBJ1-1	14	TGCGCCAGCAGCCAAGATCGGGGGTTCACTGAAGCTTTCTTT	CASSQDRGFTEAFF
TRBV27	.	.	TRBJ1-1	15	TGTGCCAGCAGTCCACTACCCGCAACGAACACTGAAGCTTTCTTT	CASSPLPATNTEAFF
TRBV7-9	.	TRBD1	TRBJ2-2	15	TGTGCCAGCAGCATTGACAGGGCAAGAACCGGGGAGCTGTTTTTT	CASSIDRARTGELFF
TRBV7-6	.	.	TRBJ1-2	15	TGTGCCAGCAGCGAACAGGGAATGGATAACTATGGCTACACCTTC	CASSEQGMDNYGYTF
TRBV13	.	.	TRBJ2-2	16	TGTGCCAGCAGCTGGGTTGCCAGCGATACGGGCGGGGAGCTGTTTTTT	CASSWVASDTGGELFF
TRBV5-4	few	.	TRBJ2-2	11	TGTGCCAGCAGCTGGGCCGGGGAGCTGTTTTTT	CASSWAGELFF
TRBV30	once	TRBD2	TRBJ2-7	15	TGTGCCTGCTTTTCAGGGACTAGCGTTTCCTACGAGCAGTACTTC	CACFSGTSVSYEQYF
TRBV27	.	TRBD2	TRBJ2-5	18	TGTGCCAGCAGTCAAGATCCGGGACTAGCGGAAGCGGGAGAGACCCAGTACTTC	CASSQDPGLAEAGETQYF
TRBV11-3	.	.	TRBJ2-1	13	TGTGCCAGCAGCTTAGTCGCGGGCAATGAGCAGTTCTTC	CASSLVAGNEQFF
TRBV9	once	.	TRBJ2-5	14	TGTGCCAGCAGCGTAGAAGACGGACAAGAGACCCAGTACTTC	CASSVEDGQETQYF
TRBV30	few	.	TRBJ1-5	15	TGTGCCTGGAGTGTGTCAGAGGTTAGCAATCAGCCCCAGCATTTT	CAWSVSEVSNQPQHF
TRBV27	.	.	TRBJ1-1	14	TGTGCCAGCAGTTTCCTGGGCCCGGGAACTGAAGCTTTCTTT	CASSFLGPGTEAFF
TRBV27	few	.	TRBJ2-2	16	TGTGCCAGCAGTACCCAAGGGGTAGAGGGCACCGGGGAGCTGTTTTTT	CASSTQGVEGTGELFF
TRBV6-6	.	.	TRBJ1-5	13	TGTGCCACCCAGGATTATAGCAATCAGCCCCAGCATTTT	CATQDYSNQPQHF
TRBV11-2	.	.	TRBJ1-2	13	TGTGCCAGCAGCTTAGGATCCTTGCGAGGCTACACCTTC	CASSLGSLRGYTF
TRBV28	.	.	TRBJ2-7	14	TGTGCCACAATAGACCCTAGGGACTCCTACGAGCAGTACTTC	CATIDPRDSYEQYF
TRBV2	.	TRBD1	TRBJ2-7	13	TGTGCCAGTCTTCGACAGGGGACCTACGAGCAGTACTTC	CASLRQGTYEQYF
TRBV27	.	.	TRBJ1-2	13	TGTGCCAGCAGCTATACTCAATTAGAAGGCTACACCTTC	CASSYTQLEGYTF
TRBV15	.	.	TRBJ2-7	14	TGTGCCACCAGCAGAGATCGGGGACACTACGAGCAGTACTTC	CATSRDRGHYEQYF
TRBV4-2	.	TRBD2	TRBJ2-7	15	TGTGCCAGCAGCCCCGGACTAGCGGAGACCTACGAGCAGTACTTC	CASSPGLAETYEQYF
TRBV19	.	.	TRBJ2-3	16	TGTGCCAGTAGTCTCAGGGGGGGTCTTAGCACAGATACGCAGTATTTT	CASSLRGGLSTDTQYF
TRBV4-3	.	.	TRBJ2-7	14	TGCGCCAGCAGCCAAGGTCGTGGAACCTACGAGCAGTACTTC	CASSQGRGTYEQYF